This is a list of T cell receptor beta chains from one sample in a study of beta chain features in type 1 diabetes. Sequenced by immunoSEQ multiplex PCR; TCRdb stores in-frame clones only, minus some. The table records about 150,000 clones, 8.5% to 14% of them present only once. Sequencing used central memory CD4+ T cells from blood. The receptors here all came from a man in his late teens or twenties in good health. Both conserved end residues are part of each CDR3. The order of the fields is V gene, J gene, clone size, D gene, CDR3 DNA, CDR3 protein. The D gene is left open where the match is weak. Some rows have no size entry. The others give once, few or many, or a class for an expanded clone.

V: TRBV7-9
J: TRBJ2-7
size: -
D: -
DNA: TGTGCCAGCAGCTCCTCGCGGGAATCGGGCTACGAGCAGTACTTC
CDR3: CASSSSRESGYEQYF

V: TRBV9
J: TRBJ1-6
size: few
D: TRBD1
DNA: TGTGCCAGCAACATAACTCCGCGACAGGGACCTTCTTCCCTCCACTTT
CDR3: CASNITPRQGPSSLHF

V: TRBV9
J: TRBJ2-2
size: few
D: -
DNA: TGTGCCAGCAGCGTAGAAGGGGCCGGGGAGCTGTTTTTT
CDR3: CASSVEGAGELFF

V: TRBV15
J: TRBJ2-6
size: few
D: -
DNA: TGTGCCACCAGCAGGGAGTCTGGGGCCAACGTCCTGACTTTC
CDR3: CATSRESGANVLTF

V: TRBV28
J: TRBJ2-7
size: few
D: -
DNA: TGTGCCAGCAGTTCAAGGGGAGGACGGCGCACCTACGAGCAGTACTTC
CDR3: CASSSRGGRRTYEQYF

V: TRBV14
J: TRBJ2-7
size: few
D: TRBD2
DNA: TGTGCCAGCAGCCAATTACTAGCGGCCTACGAGCAGTACTTC
CDR3: CASSQLLAAYEQYF

V: TRBV4-3
J: TRBJ2-7
size: few
D: -
DNA: TGCGCCAGCAGCCAAGAGGCACAGCCCTCCTACGAGCAGTACTTC
CDR3: CASSQEAQPSYEQYF

V: TRBV9
J: TRBJ2-5
size: -
D: TRBD2
DNA: TGTGCCAGCAGCGCCACCGGGGGGACTGCCTCCAGAGAGACCCAGTACTTC
CDR3: CASSATGGTASRETQYF

V: TRBV30
J: TRBJ2-7
size: few
D: -
DNA: TGTGCCTGGAGTACGTCAGGGGCCCCTGTTGAGCAGTACTTC
CDR3: CAWSTSGAPVEQYF

V: TRBV28
J: TRBJ1-2
size: few
D: -
DNA: TGTGCCAGCAGTTATGCCTATGGCTACACCTTC
CDR3: CASSYAYGYTF

V: TRBV4-3
J: TRBJ2-1
size: few
D: TRBD2
DNA: TGCGCCAGCAGCCAAGATGGAGGCCAGCGGGGTTGGAATGAGCAGTTCTTC
CDR3: CASSQDGGQRGWNEQFF

V: TRBV25-1
J: TRBJ1-6
size: -
D: -
DNA: TGTGCCAGCAGGCAGACGGGACAATATAATTCACCCCTCCACTTT
CDR3: CASRQTGQYNSPLHF

V: TRBV14
J: TRBJ2-5
size: -
D: TRBD2
DNA: TGTGCCAGCAGCCGCTCTGGGACTAGCGGGAGTCGGTACTTC
CDR3: CASSRSGTSGSRYF

V: TRBV5-1
J: TRBJ2-7
size: few
D: TRBD2
DNA: TGCGCCAGCAGCTTGGCAAGAGCGGGATCTTACGAGCAGTACTTC
CDR3: CASSLARAGSYEQYF

V: TRBV7-9
J: TRBJ1-1
size: many
D: -
DNA: TGTGCCAGCAGCTCACAGAGGAACACTGAAGCTTTCTTT
CDR3: CASSSQRNTEAFF

V: TRBV9
J: TRBJ2-3
size: few
D: -
DNA: TGTGCCAGCAGCGTAGCTCCGGTCCGGGCCACAGATACGCAGTATTTT
CDR3: CASSVAPVRATDTQYF

V: TRBV28
J: TRBJ2-7
size: few
D: -
DNA: TGTGCCAGCAGTTTAGCAGGTACCTACGAGCAGTACTTC
CDR3: CASSLAGTYEQYF

V: TRBV28
J: TRBJ2-7
size: few
D: -
DNA: TGTGCCAGAGAGATAGCGTGGAGGATTGCCTACGAGCAGTACTTC
CDR3: CAREIAWRIAYEQYF

V: TRBV9
J: TRBJ1-2
size: -
D: -
DNA: TGTGCCAGCAGCGAGGCCCCCTGGGACTATGGCTACACCTTC
CDR3: CASSEAPWDYGYTF

V: TRBV5-1
J: TRBJ2-1
size: few
D: -
DNA: TGCGCCAGCAGCTTGGCGGGAACCTACAATGAGCAGTTCTTC
CDR3: CASSLAGTYNEQFF

V: TRBV7-2
J: TRBJ2-4
size: -
D: -
DNA: TGTGCCAGCAGCCTGGTAGGGGCCACCACCCACTTC
CDR3: CASSLVGATTHF

V: TRBV5-4
J: TRBJ1-1
size: -
D: TRBD1
DNA: TGTGCCAGCAGCTCACCCGGACAGGGGGGAACTGAAGCTTTCTTT
CDR3: CASSSPGQGGTEAFF

V: TRBV6-6
J: TRBJ1-1
size: many
D: -
DNA: TGTGCCAGCAGTTACAGAAGGGGGGACACTGAAGCTTTCTTT
CDR3: CASSYRRGDTEAFF

V: TRBV7-9
J: TRBJ2-7
size: -
D: TRBD1
DNA: TGTGCCAGCAGCTCCGCCGTCATCGGGACAGGGGTGGGCTTC
CDR3: CASSSAVIGTGVGF

V: TRBV25-1
J: TRBJ2-3
size: few
D: TRBD2
DNA: TGTGCCACGGGGCGGGGGGGCCGAGATACGCAGTATTTT
CDR3: CATGRGGRDTQYF

V: TRBV7-9
J: TRBJ2-7
size: few
D: -
DNA: TGTGCCAGCAGCTTAAGATCCGGGGGGCGAGGTTACGAGCAGTACTTC
CDR3: CASSLRSGGRGYEQYF

V: TRBV29-1
J: TRBJ1-5
size: -
D: TRBD1
DNA: TGCAGCGTCAGCTCGGACAGGGGTGGCAATCAGCCCCAGCATTTT
CDR3: CSVSSDRGGNQPQHF

V: TRBV25-1
J: TRBJ1-2
size: -
D: TRBD1
DNA: TGTGCCAGCAGTACGGGACAGGCCTATGGCTACACCTTC
CDR3: CASSTGQAYGYTF

V: TRBV29-1
J: TRBJ2-1
size: few
D: -
DNA: TGCAGCGTTGCTTCTGGCCGTGGCTCCTACAATGAGCAGTTCTTC
CDR3: CSVASGRGSYNEQFF

V: TRBV28
J: TRBJ2-1
size: -
D: -
DNA: TGTGCCAGCAGCCAGGGACTGGTCTACAATGAGCAGTTCTTC
CDR3: CASSQGLVYNEQFF

V: TRBV2
J: TRBJ1-4
size: -
D: -
DNA: TGTGCCAGCGGTAGAGAAGATGAAAAACTGTTTTTT
CDR3: CASGREDEKLFF

V: TRBV7-6
J: TRBJ2-2
size: few
D: -
DNA: TGTGCCAGCAGCTTACAGTTGACCGGGGAGCTGTTTTTT
CDR3: CASSLQLTGELFF

V: TRBV5-1
J: TRBJ2-1
size: few
D: TRBD1
DNA: TGCGCCAGCAGCTTGGCCGGGACAGAGGGTAATGAGCAGTTCTTC
CDR3: CASSLAGTEGNEQFF

V: TRBV10-3
J: TRBJ2-5
size: few
D: TRBD2
DNA: TGTGCCATCAAGGTAGCGGGGTACCAAGAGACCCAGTACTTC
CDR3: CAIKVAGYQETQYF

V: TRBV7-2
J: TRBJ2-7
size: -
D: TRBD1
DNA: TGTGCCAGCAGCTTAGGGGACAGGGTAGGCGAGCAGTACTTC
CDR3: CASSLGDRVGEQYF

V: TRBV29-1
J: TRBJ2-1
size: -
D: TRBD2
DNA: TGCAGCGTTGAATCCCCGGGACTAGCGGGAAAGAATGAGCAGTTCTTC
CDR3: CSVESPGLAGKNEQFF

V: TRBV9
J: TRBJ2-7
size: -
D: TRBD1
DNA: TGTGCCAGCAGCGCGGCCGGGACAGGGAGCAACGAGCAGTACTTC
CDR3: CASSAAGTGSNEQYF

V: TRBV20-1
J: TRBJ2-1
size: -
D: -
DNA: TGCAGTGCAAGGAGTGAGCAGTTCTTC
CDR3: CSARSEQFF

V: TRBV30
J: TRBJ1-4
size: few
D: -
DNA: TGTGCCTGGAAGGTACGGTCTCGCGGTGTTAATGAAAAACTGTTTTTT
CDR3: CAWKVRSRGVNEKLFF

V: TRBV7-9
J: TRBJ2-5
size: few
D: TRBD1
DNA: TGTGCCAGCAGCCCGGGACAGGGTATCGAATCCCAGTACTTC
CDR3: CASSPGQGIESQYF

V: TRBV9
J: TRBJ2-1
size: few
D: TRBD1
DNA: TGTGCCAGCAGCGTAGCGAGGGGACAGACATACAATGAGCAGTTCTTC
CDR3: CASSVARGQTYNEQFF

V: TRBV30
J: TRBJ2-2
size: -
D: TRBD1
DNA: TGTGCCTGGAGTGTACTAAGGGGGCGAACCGGGGAGCTGTTTTTT
CDR3: CAWSVLRGRTGELFF

V: TRBV4-1
J: TRBJ2-5
size: -
D: -
DNA: TGCGCCAGCAGCCAATACGGGAGCGGGTTACAAGAGACCCAGTACTTC
CDR3: CASSQYGSGLQETQYF

V: TRBV5-6
J: TRBJ1-5
size: few
D: -
DNA: TGTGCCAGCAGCCCGGCCCCAAATCAGCCCCAGCATTTT
CDR3: CASSPAPNQPQHF

V: TRBV29-1
J: TRBJ2-5
size: -
D: -
DNA: TGCAGCGCCGAAGAGGGTAAAGAGACCCAGTACTTC
CDR3: CSAEEGKETQYF

V: TRBV2
J: TRBJ2-6
size: -
D: -
DNA: TGTGCCAGCAGTGACACAGGGGCCAACGTCCTGACTTTC
CDR3: CASSDTGANVLTF

V: TRBV7-3
J: TRBJ2-5
size: -
D: -
DNA: TGTGCCAGCAGCTTAAACGGCAAGGGACCAGAGACCCAGTACTTC
CDR3: CASSLNGKGPETQYF

V: TRBV5-1
J: TRBJ1-1
size: few
D: -
DNA: TGCGCCAGCAGCCAGGAAACAGTGAACACTGAAGCTTTCTTT
CDR3: CASSQETVNTEAFF

V: TRBV7-8
J: TRBJ2-1
size: many
D: TRBD2
DNA: TGTGCCAGCAGCATTTCGACTAGCGGGTCCAATGAGCAGTTCTTC
CDR3: CASSISTSGSNEQFF

V: TRBV7-9
J: TRBJ2-5
size: -
D: TRBD2
DNA: TGTGCCAGCAGCTTACCAGCGGGGATGCCCCAAGAGACCCAGTACTTC
CDR3: CASSLPAGMPQETQYF

V: TRBV30
J: TRBJ2-5
size: few
D: TRBD1
DNA: TGTGCCTGGAGTGTAAAGGGGGCGCCGACCCAGTACTTC
CDR3: CAWSVKGAPTQYF

V: TRBV29-1
J: TRBJ1-1
size: -
D: -
DNA: TGCAGCGCCGCGACTGCGTTGAACACTGAAGCTTTCTTT
CDR3: CSAATALNTEAFF

V: TRBV6-5
J: TRBJ2-1
size: few
D: -
DNA: TGTGCCAGCAGAGCCCCGAGGGGCAATGAGCAGTTCTTC
CDR3: CASRAPRGNEQFF

V: TRBV9
J: TRBJ2-3
size: -
D: -
DNA: TGTGCCAGCAGCGTAGCGATAGCGGATCCTAGCACAGATACGCAGTATTTT
CDR3: CASSVAIADPSTDTQYF

V: TRBV7-9
J: TRBJ2-1
size: few
D: TRBD1
DNA: TGTGCCAGCACCACTGAAACGGGACAGATGTACAATGAGCAGTTCTTC
CDR3: CASTTETGQMYNEQFF

V: TRBV9
J: TRBJ2-5
size: few
D: -
DNA: TGTGCCAGCAGCGAACGAGATGGACGGCTCCAAGAGACCCAGTACTTC
CDR3: CASSERDGRLQETQYF

V: TRBV5-1
J: TRBJ2-5
size: few
D: -
DNA: TGCGCCAGCAGCTTGGGTGACAGGATAGAGACCCAGTACTTC
CDR3: CASSLGDRIETQYF

V: TRBV18
J: TRBJ1-3
size: -
D: -
DNA: TGTGCCAGCTCACACGTGAGTGGAGGAAACACCATATATTTT
CDR3: CASSHVSGGNTIYF

V: TRBV25-1
J: TRBJ2-5
size: -
D: TRBD1
DNA: TGTGCCAGCAGTGCCCCGACAGGGCTGGCGGAGACCCAGTACTTC
CDR3: CASSAPTGLAETQYF

V: TRBV10-3
J: TRBJ1-5
size: few
D: TRBD1
DNA: TGTGCCATCAGTGAGACAGGGGCAAATCAGCCCCAGCATTTT
CDR3: CAISETGANQPQHF